The clone carrying this TCR beta chain came up many times. Its matching antigen is unknown. These data originate in a study of neurological immune-mediated disorders. Study background: Relapsing-remitting forms accounted for 31 of the 34 multiple sclerosis patients and secondary progressive forms for 3.

Overall study results and limits: Levels of TCR clonal expansion peaked in HTLV-1-associated myelopathy and reached their lowest in multiple sclerosis, under those of healthy controls.

TCRdb recomputed calls from the 5' RACE reads with MiXCR, one row per CDR3 protein. The sample shows tens of thousands of distinct CDR3 sequences, about 3.7% of them seen only once. The germline V and J ends were trimmed by 4 bases and 4 bases, with 15 bases remaining between them. This CDR3 contains 14 residues. Per the germline V gene, CDR1 is SGHRS and CDR2 is YFSETQ. Material for sequencing was PBMCs. The TCR comes from a man aged 35-49 years with multiple sclerosis. The chain employs TRBV5-1 and TRBJ2-7; D not certain. The CDR3 DNA is TGCGCCAGCAGCCCTTCGATGGCCGATTACGAGCAGTACTTC. Amino acid sequence: CASSPSMADYEQYF.